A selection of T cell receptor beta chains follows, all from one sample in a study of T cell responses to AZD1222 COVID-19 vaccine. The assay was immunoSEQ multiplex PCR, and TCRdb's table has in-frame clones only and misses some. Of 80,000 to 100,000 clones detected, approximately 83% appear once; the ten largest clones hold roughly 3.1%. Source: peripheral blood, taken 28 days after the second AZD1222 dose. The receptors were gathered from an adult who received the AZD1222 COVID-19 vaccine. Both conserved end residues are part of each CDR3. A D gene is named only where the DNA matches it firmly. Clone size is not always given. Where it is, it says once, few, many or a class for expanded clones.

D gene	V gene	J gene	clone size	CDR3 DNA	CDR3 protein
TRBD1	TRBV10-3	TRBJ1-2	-	TGTGCCATCACGGAGGGGACAGGGGGTAACTATGGCTACACCTTC	CAITEGTGGNYGYTF
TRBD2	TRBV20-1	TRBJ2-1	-	TGCAGTGCTAGTCCGGGAGGGCCCGATGAGCAGTTCTTC	CSASPGGPDEQFF
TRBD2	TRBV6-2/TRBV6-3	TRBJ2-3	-	TGTGCCAGCAGTGGAACTAGCGGGAGGGCCGTGGGCACAGATACGCAGTATTTT	CASSGTSGRAVGTDTQYF
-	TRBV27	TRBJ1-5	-	TGTGCCAGCAGTTTAGGGAGGGAACAGCCCCAGCATTTT	CASSLGREQPQHF
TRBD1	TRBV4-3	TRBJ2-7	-	TGCGCCAGCAGCCACGCAACAGGGGAATACGAGCAGTACTTC	CASSHATGEYEQYF
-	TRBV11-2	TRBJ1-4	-	TGTGCCAGCAGCTTATTCCTTACTACAACTAATGAAAAACTGTTTTTT	CASSLFLTTTNEKLFF
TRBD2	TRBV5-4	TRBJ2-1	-	TGTGCCAGCAGGGACCCCACATCAGCGGGAGATGGGGAGCAGTTCTTC	CASRDPTSAGDGEQFF
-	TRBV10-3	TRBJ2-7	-	TGTGCCATCAGTGAGGGGGTTGGCGAGCAGTACTTC	CAISEGVGEQYF
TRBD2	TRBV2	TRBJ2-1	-	TGTGCCAGCAAGCCGGGACTAGCGGGGGGCGGTGAGCAGTTCTTC	CASKPGLAGGGEQFF
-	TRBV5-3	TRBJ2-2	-	TGTGCCAGAAGCTTGAAGGCCGGGCATCGGAGCTCCCGAAACACCGGGGAGCTGTTTTTT	CARSLKAGHRSSRNTGELFF
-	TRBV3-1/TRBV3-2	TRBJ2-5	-	TGTGCCAGCAGCCCCCGGGACTGGAGCAGGGAGACCCAGTACTTC	CASSPRDWSRETQYF
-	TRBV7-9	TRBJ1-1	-	TGTGCCAGCAGCTTAGCAGGGAAGGACACTGAAGCTTTCTTT	CASSLAGKDTEAFF
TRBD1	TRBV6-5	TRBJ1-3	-	TGTGCCAGCAGTCCGGACAGGGGGCTAGGAAACACCATATATTTT	CASSPDRGLGNTIYF
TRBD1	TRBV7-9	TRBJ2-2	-	TGTGCCAGCAGCTTAAGACAGGGAGCCACCGGGGAGCTGTTTTTT	CASSLRQGATGELFF
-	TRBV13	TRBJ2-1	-	TGTGCCAGCACCCTATGGTCGGGTCTTGATGAGCAGTTCTTC	CASTLWSGLDEQFF
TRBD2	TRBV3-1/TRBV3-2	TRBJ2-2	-	TGTGCCAGCAGCCAAGACAACCTAGCGGGGGGCACCGGGGAGCTGTTTTTT	CASSQDNLAGGTGELFF
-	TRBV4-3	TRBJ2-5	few	TGCGCCAGCAGCCAAGATACTAGCCGAGAGACCCAGTACTTC	CASSQDTSRETQYF
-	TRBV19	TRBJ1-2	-	TGTGCCAGTAGTATAGAACACAGTAACTATGGCTACACCTTC	CASSIEHSNYGYTF
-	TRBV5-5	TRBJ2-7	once	TGTGCCAGCAGCTTGGCCTATAGTTCCTACGAGCAGTACTTC	CASSLAYSSYEQYF
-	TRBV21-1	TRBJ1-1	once	TGTGCCAGCAGCAAAGTCCCGACACGACCGGACACTGAAGCTTTCTTT	CASSKVPTRPDTEAFF
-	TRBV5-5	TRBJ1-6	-	TGTGCCAGCAGCTCGGATCTCAGGGGTGGGTCATATAATTCACCCCTCCACTTT	CASSSDLRGGSYNSPLHF
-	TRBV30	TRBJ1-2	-	TGTGCCTGGAGTTATGGACAGAGTTATGGCTACACCTTC	CAWSYGQSYGYTF
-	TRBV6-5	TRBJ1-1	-	TGTGCCAGCAGTCGGGACACCCTCGGTGAAGCTTTCTTT	CASSRDTLGEAFF
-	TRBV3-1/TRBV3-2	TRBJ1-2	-	TGTGCCAGCAGCCAAGGGACCGAGAAGGCAAACTATGGCTACACCTTC	CASSQGTEKANYGYTF
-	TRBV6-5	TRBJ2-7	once	TGTGCCAGCAGTCCGGCGGAACGGGCCGAGCAGTACTTC	CASSPAERAEQYF
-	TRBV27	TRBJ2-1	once	TGTGCCAGCAATAAAGACGTCGCGAAATCCTACAATGAGCAGTTCTTC	CASNKDVAKSYNEQFF
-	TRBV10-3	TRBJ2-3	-	TGTGCCATCAGTGGACCCAGCGGAGATACGCAGTATTTT	CAISGPSGDTQYF
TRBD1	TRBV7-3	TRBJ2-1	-	TGTGCCAGCAGCTTAATTTGGTCAGGGGGCTCCTACAATGAGCAGTTCTTC	CASSLIWSGGSYNEQFF
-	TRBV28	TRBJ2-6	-	TGTGCCAGCAGCCCCGGACTGTTCTCTGGGGCCAACGTCCTGACTTTC	CASSPGLFSGANVLTF
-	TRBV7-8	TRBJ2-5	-	TGTGCCAGCAGCCCCCAGGAGACCCAGTACTTC	CASSPQETQYF
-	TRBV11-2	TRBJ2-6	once	TGTGCCAGCAGCTTTGTTGCAGTGGGATCTGGGGCCAACGTCCTGACTTTC	CASSFVAVGSGANVLTF
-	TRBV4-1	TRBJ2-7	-	TGCGCCAGCAGCCAAGTAAGGACAAACTACGAGCAGTACTTC	CASSQVRTNYEQYF
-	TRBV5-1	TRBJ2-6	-	TGCGCCAGCACCTTAGCAGCCTCTGGGGCCAACGTCCTGACTTTC	CASTLAASGANVLTF
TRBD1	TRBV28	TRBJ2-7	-	TGTGCCAGCAGTAGAGGACAGGCTCGCGAGCAGTACTTC	CASSRGQAREQYF
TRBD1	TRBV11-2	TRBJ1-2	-	TGTGCCAGCAGCTTAGCCTTTAGGGGGACAGGGGCCTATGGCTACACCTTC	CASSLAFRGTGAYGYTF
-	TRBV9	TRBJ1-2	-	TGTGCCAGCAGCGGAGTGGGGTTCGGCTACACCTTC	CASSGVGFGYTF
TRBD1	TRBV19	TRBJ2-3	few	TGTGCCAGTAGTGACAGGGGCACAGATACGCAGTATTTT	CASSDRGTDTQYF
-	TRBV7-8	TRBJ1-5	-	TGTGCCAGCAGCTTAGCAGGGGAATATCAGCCCCAGCATTTT	CASSLAGEYQPQHF
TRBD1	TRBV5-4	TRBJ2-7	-	TGTGCCAGCAGCGGGGGACAGGGCTACGAGCAGTACTTC	CASSGGQGYEQYF
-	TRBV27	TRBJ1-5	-	TGTGCCAGCAGCACATACCGGGACCTAAATCAGCCCCAGCATTTT	CASSTYRDLNQPQHF
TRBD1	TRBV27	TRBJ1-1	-	TGTGCCAGCAGTCCCGGGACAGGGGGCTCGTACACTGAAGCTTTCTTT	CASSPGTGGSYTEAFF
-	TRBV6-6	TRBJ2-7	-	TGTGCCAGCAGTCCGGACGGGACCTACGAGCAGTACTTC	CASSPDGTYEQYF
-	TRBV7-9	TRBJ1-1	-	TGTGCCAGCACCAGGACGAGCACTGAAGCTTTCTTT	CASTRTSTEAFF
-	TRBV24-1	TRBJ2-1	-	TGTGCCACCAGTGATATCCGGGTCGACAATGAGCAGTTCTTC	CATSDIRVDNEQFF
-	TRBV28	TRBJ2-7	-	TGTGCCAGCAGTTTACACCTACAGGGTGCTTGGGACGGGTTGCCTTCCTACGAGCAGTACTTC	CASSLHLQGAWDGLPSYEQYF
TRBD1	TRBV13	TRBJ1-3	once	TGTGCCAGCAGCGCAGACAGGGGAATCACCATATATTTT	CASSADRGITIYF
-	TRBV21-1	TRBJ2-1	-	TGTGCCAGCAGCAAAGTCGGCAGGGCCCCCTACAATGAGCAGTTCTTC	CASSKVGRAPYNEQFF
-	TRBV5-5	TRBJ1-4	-	TGTGCCAGCAGTCTTCAGGGAAATGAAAAACTGTTTTTT	CASSLQGNEKLFF
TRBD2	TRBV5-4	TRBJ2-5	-	TGTGCCAGCAGCTCCTCTCTGAATAGCGGGGGACGGGAGACCCAGTACTTC	CASSSSLNSGGRETQYF
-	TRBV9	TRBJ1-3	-	TGTGCCAGCAGCAAAACTGGAAACACCATATATTTT	CASSKTGNTIYF
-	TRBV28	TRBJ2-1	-	TGTGCCAGCGAAGGACAGAGCTCCTACAATGAGCAGTTCTTC	CASEGQSSYNEQFF
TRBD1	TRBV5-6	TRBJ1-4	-	TGTGCCAGCAGCTCTCTGGGACAGGAGGGAAAACTGTTTTTT	CASSSLGQEGKLFF
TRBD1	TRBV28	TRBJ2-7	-	TGTGCCAGCAGTTCAACCGACAGGGTCCACGAGCAGTACTTC	CASSSTDRVHEQYF